What follows are 27 T cell receptor beta chains derived from one specimen sequenced in a study of CD8+ T cells in alopecia areata. It was cDNA, reverse transcribed from extracted RNA, that served as the sequencing template. Clones were sequenced by immunoSEQ multiplex PCR, and TCRdb holds only the in-frame ones, with some missing. The data contain 150,000 or so clones, about 90% of them singletons. Specimen: CD8+ T cells sorted from blood, collected at week 0. These receptor sequences come from a human donor with alopecia areata.

CDR3 nucleotides: TGTGCCAGCAGTTCTCCCCCCCCTGAGGTGCGGGAGGGCTACAATGAGCAGTTCTTC. Protein sequence: CASSSPPPEVREGYNEQFF. This rearrangement joins TRBV27 to TRBJ2-1; 9 bases are shared with TRBD2. The V segment lost 4 bases and the J segment 3 bases; nucleotides outside the gene matches: 16. Germline V gene lookup returns CDR1 MNHEY and CDR2 SMNVEV (reference sequence). The CDR3 has 19 amino acids.

The chain links TRBV7-9 to TRBJ2-1, with 7 nucleotides matching TRBD1. Germline V gene data show CDR1 as SEHNR and CDR2 as FQNEAQ (reference sequence). The CDR3 loop spans 15 amino acids. Losses at the gene ends were 7 bases for V and 4 bases for J; bases not matched to a gene: 10. Written as DNA, the CDR3 is TGTGCCAGCAAAGGGGACAGTCACACGTACAATGAGCAGTTCTTC. As protein: CASKGDSHTYNEQFF.

This rearrangement joins TRBV5-1 to TRBJ1-2; D is perhaps TRBD1 (6 bases). V dropped 7 bases and J dropped 1 base, with 17 bases sitting between them. The CDR3 spans 15 residues. Per the germline V gene, CDR1 is SGHRS and CDR2 is YFSETQ. The CDR3 nucleotides are TGCGCCAGCGACTCTGGGGACAACTATAACTATGGCTACACCTTC. This translates into CASDSGDNYNYGYTF.

The V and J genes are TRBV4-2 and TRBJ2-7, with D perhaps assigned TRBD1 or TRBD2 (5 bases each). This CDR3 is 17 amino acids long. V was cut by 0 bases and J by 0 bases, with 15 bases left in between. The germline CDR1 and CDR2 sequences are LGHNA and YNFKEQ. The CDR3 region is CASSQDGAALSSYEQYF. For the CDR3, the DNA is TGTGCCAGCAGCCAAGACGGGGCAGCGCTTAGCTCCTACGAGCAGTACTTC.

V and J are TRBV7-9 and TRBJ2-3; D possibly corresponds to TRBD2 (5 bases). The length of the CDR3 is 17 residues. Trimming took 1 base from V and 1 from J, leaving 15 bases between them. Germline values: CDR1 SEHNR, CDR2 FQNEAQ (reference sequence). CDR3 in DNA: TGTGCCAGCAGCTTAGGGAACAGCGGAAGACGCACAGATACGCAGTATTTT. This gives the protein CASSLGNSGRRTDTQYF. The full variable domain, in which reference TRBV7-9 and TRBJ2-3 provide the parts outside the CDR3, is DTGVSQNPRHKITKRGQNVTFRCDPISEHNRLYWYRQTLGQGPEFLTYFQNEAQLEKSRLLSDRFSAERPKGSFSTLEIQRTEQGDSAMYLCASSLGNSGRRTDTQYFGPGTRLTVL.

The J gene is TRBJ2-7, the V gene TRBV2; 9 bases agree with TRBD1. Germline V gene sequence: CDR1 SNHLY, CDR2 FYNNEI. The CDR3 sequence is 15 residues long. The V gene end was trimmed by 3 bases and the J gene end by 3 bases; junction bases not matched to a gene: 6. The CDR3 region is CASSDPDRGSYEQYF. DNA of the CDR3: TGTGCCAGCAGTGATCCGGACAGGGGAAGCTACGAGCAGTACTTC.

The chain recombines TRBV18 with TRBJ2-1, with D maybe TRBD1 (5 bases). The CDR3 contains 17 residues. Germline V gene data show CDR1 as KGHSH and CDR2 as LQKENI. Trimming removed 3 bases at V and 0 bases at J, with 15 bases between. CDR3 in DNA: TGTGCCAGCTCACCGGCGTCAGGCAGGGACTCCTACAATGAGCAGTTCTTC. It yields the protein CASSPASGRDSYNEQFF.

The chain uses TRBV30 and TRBJ2-1; D is ambiguous. Looked up from germline, CDR1 is GTSNPN and CDR2 is SVGIG (reference sequence). Trimming removed 0 bases at V and 15 bases at J, with 18 bases between. The CDR3 is made up of 13 amino acids. The CDR3 region is CAWSVRGGLRAFF. Here the CDR3 DNA reads TGTGCCTGGAGTGTACGCGGCGGTCTAAGGGCGTTCTTC.

The genes are TRBV30 and TRBJ2-2, with unresolved D. Germline V lookup: CDR1 GTSNPN, CDR2 SVGIG (reference sequence). CDR3 length: 13 amino acids. Trimming pared 0 bases from V and 6 bases from J, leaving 8 bases between. For the CDR3, the DNA is TGTGCCTGGAGTGTTCTAAGTGCCGGGGAGCTGTTTTTT. This codes for CAWSVLSAGELFF.

In DNA, the CDR3 is TGTGCCAGCAGCTTAGGGAACAGGGCTGAGCAGTTCTTC. It codes for CASSLGNRAEQFF. This chain uses TRBV7-9 with TRBJ2-1; weak D call: TRBD1 (6 bases). The germline V and J ends were trimmed by 1 base and 9 bases, with 10 bases remaining between them. The CDR3 extends over 13 amino acids. Germline-derived CDR1 and CDR2 are SEHNR and FQNEAQ (reference sequence).

This clone was observed once. The chain employs TRBV29-1 and TRBJ2-2; D might be TRBD1 or TRBD2, each matching 5 bases. CDR3 size: 13 residues. V was pared by 4 bases and J by 4 bases, with 10 bases between. The germline gives CDR1 SQVTM, CDR2 ANQGSEA. This CDR3 is CSVVSGTTGELFF. The CDR3 DNA sequence: TGCAGCGTTGTGAGTGGGACCACCGGGGAGCTGTTTTTT.

The V gene is TRBV4-2, the J gene TRBJ1-1; D is uncertain. The CDR3 contains 15 residues. Trimming removed 4 bases from V and 3 bases from J, with 15 bases in between. Germline CDR1 and CDR2: LGHNA and YNFKEQ. CDR3 coding DNA: TGTGCCAGCAGCCCCTACGCCTTTAAGGACACTGAAGCTTTCTTT. Translation gives CASSPYAFKDTEAFF.

The chain recombines TRBV19 with TRBJ2-7; no clear D gene. The V and J ends lost 8 bases and 2 bases respectively, with 13 bases between them. The CDR3 consists of 13 residues. CDR1 and CDR2 from the germline V gene are LNHDA and SQIVND (reference sequence). The CDR3 loop is CASAATLTYEQYF. The CDR3 DNA is TGTGCCAGTGCAGCCACGCTCACCTACGAGCAGTACTTC.

A remark on this clone: At one end the junction does not follow the germline gene, possibly because of a read error. The V call is TRBV7-7, the J call TRBJ2-5; TRBD1 or TRBD2 may be the D gene (5 bases each). This CDR3 is built from 15 residues. Looked up from germline, CDR1 is SSHAT and CDR2 is FNYEAQ (reference sequence). The CDR3, as DNA: TGTGCTAGCAGCTCCGTACCGGGGCCCCAAGAGACCCAGTACTTC. Its translation: CASSSVPGPQETQYF. Drawing the rest from reference TRBV7-7 and TRBJ2-5, the complete variable domain is GAGVSQSPRYKVTKRGQDVTLRCDPISSHATLYWYQQALGQGPEFLTYFNYEAQPDKSGLPSDRFSAERPEGSISTLTIQRTEQRDSAMYRCASSSVPGPQETQYFGPGTRLLVL.

This chain joins TRBV27 and TRBJ2-1; no definite D call. Trimming took 8 bases from V and 4 from J, leaving 9 bases between them. CDR1 and CDR2 (germline): MNHEY, SMNVEV (reference sequence). The length of the CDR3 is 12 residues. The CDR3 DNA reads TGTGCCAGCCTCGGACGTTACAATGAGCAGTTCTTC. Protein sequence: CASLGRYNEQFF.

The table lists this clone with a count of one. V usage is TRBV5-6 and J usage is TRBJ2-1; D is uncertain. V was trimmed by 2 bases and J by 10 bases, leaving 10 bases between them. Germline V gene data show CDR1 as SGHDT and CDR2 as YYEEEE. This CDR3 has 12 residues. Here the CDR3 reads CASSFGQSEQFF. For the CDR3, the DNA is TGTGCCAGCAGCTTTGGCCAGTCCGAGCAGTTCTTC.

The chain combines TRBV4-1 with TRBJ2-7; D not certain. This CDR3 spans 15 amino acids. Germline V gene data show CDR1 as MGHRA and CDR2 as YSYEKL. V was cut by 1 base and J by 7 bases, with 17 bases left in between. This chain's CDR3 is CASSQGRVVPGEQYF. For the CDR3, the DNA is TGCGCCAGCAGCCAAGGCCGAGTTGTGCCTGGAGAGCAGTACTTC.

The chain uses TRBV5-1 and TRBJ1-1; D remains unclear. The germline V gene encodes CDR1 SGHRS and CDR2 YFSETQ. The CDR3 sequence is 13 residues long. Trimming shortened V by 1 base and J by 1 base, and 5 bases separated the two germline ends. CDR3: CASSLPGNTEAFF. The CDR3 DNA sequence: TGCGCCAGCAGCTTGCCGGGGAACACTGAAGCTTTCTTT.

This clone was recorded a few times. The chain is built from TRBV30 and TRBJ2-1, with TRBD2 matching 12 bases. J gave up 3 bases and V 1 base, and 7 bases lay outside the gene matches. The germline V gene encodes CDR1 GTSNPN and CDR2 SVGIG (reference sequence). The CDR3 is made up of 17 amino acids. The CDR3 bases are TGTGCCTGGAGTGGGCTAGCGGGAGGGTCGGTCTACAATGAGCAGTTCTTC. It translates to CAWSGLAGGSVYNEQFF.

V is TRBV5-1 and J is TRBJ2-7, with 7 bases matching TRBD1. J was trimmed by 7 bases and V by 5 bases; bases with no gene match: 12. The CDR3 covers 14 residues. Per germline, CDR1 SGHRS and CDR2 YFSETQ. The CDR3 sequence is CASSPTGSPREQYF. The CDR3 DNA follows: TGCGCCAGCAGTCCGACAGGGAGCCCGAGGGAGCAGTACTTC. Based on the CDR3 plus reference TRBV5-1 and TRBJ2-7, the full variable domain is KAGVTQTPRYLIKTRGQQVTLSCSPISGHRSVSWYQQTPGQGLQFLFEYFSETQRNKGNFPGRFSGRQFSNSRSEMNVSTLELGDSALYLCASSPTGSPREQYFGPGTRLTVT.

The chain is built from TRBV5-1 and TRBJ2-1; 8 bases are shared with TRBD2. CDR1 is SGHRS, CDR2 YFSETQ, per germline. The CDR3 consists of 14 residues. Losses at the gene ends were 5 bases for V and 7 bases for J; bases not matched to a gene: 8. The CDR3 loop reads CASRKELADNEQFF. The DNA for the CDR3 is TGCGCCAGCAGAAAAGAACTAGCGGATAATGAGCAGTTCTTC.

The sample holds a few counts of this clone. Other DNA sequences of this sample code for an identical CDR3. The J gene is TRBJ2-7, the V gene TRBV6-1; 9 bases are a match to TRBD1. This CDR3 is 13 amino acids long. With 11 bases clipped from V and 0 bases from J, the junction kept 5 bases outside the gene matches. From germline, CDR1 is MNHNS and CDR2 SASEGT. As DNA, the CDR3 is TGTGCCTCCTCGGACAGGGGCTCCTACGAGCAGTACTTC. This translates into CASSDRGSYEQYF.

The V and J genes are TRBV19 and TRBJ2-3, with D perhaps given as TRBD1 or TRBD2 (5 bases each). Germline V gene sequence: CDR1 LNHDA, CDR2 SQIVND (reference sequence). The CDR3 length is 17 residues. The V end lost 7 bases, the J end lost 0 bases, and 20 bases lay between the germline ends. CDR3 in DNA: TGTGCCAGTACTCGGTCGGGACCCTCCGTTAGCACAGATACGCAGTATTTT. It is translated as CASTRSGPSVSTDTQYF.

The chain couples TRBV19 to TRBJ2-1; the match to TRBD2 covers 9 bases. The germline V gene encodes CDR1 LNHDA and CDR2 SQIVND (reference sequence). After removal of 4 bases from V and 6 bases from J, the junction contained 7 bases not matched to a gene. The CDR3 covers 15 residues. The CDR3 DNA follows: TGTGCCAGTAGTACAGGGACTAGCCTGGGCAATGAGCAGTTCTTC. This encodes CASSTGTSLGNEQFF. Full variable domain (missing parts from reference TRBV19 and TRBJ2-1): DGGITQSPKYLFRKEGQNVTLSCEQNLNHDAMYWYRQDPGQGLRLIYYSQIVNDFQKGDIAEGYSVSREKKESFPLTVTSAQKNPTAFYLCASSTGTSLGNEQFFGPGTRLTVL.

This chain connects TRBV7-6 to TRBJ2-1; D is uncertain. The V end was cut by 5 bases, the J end by 0 bases, with 11 bases between. The CDR3 covers 15 residues. Per the germline V gene, CDR1 is SGHVS and CDR2 is FNYEAQ. The chain's CDR3 is CASSPLGSSYNEQFF. The CDR3 region has the DNA TGTGCCAGCAGCCCGCTGGGTAGCTCCTACAATGAGCAGTTCTTC.

The V and J genes are TRBV10-2 and TRBJ2-3; D is uncertain. V was clipped by 3 bases and J by 2 bases, with 15 bases between them. CDR1 and CDR2 from the germline V gene are WSHSY and SAAADI. The CDR3 loop spans 16 amino acids. The CDR3 region is CASSDMVEAPTDTQYF. The CDR3 DNA reads TGCGCCAGCAGTGACATGGTAGAGGCCCCCACAGATACGCAGTATTTT.

The rearrangement joins TRBV2 to TRBJ2-2; 15 bases match TRBD2. Germline V CDR1 and CDR2: SNHLY, FYNNEI. The CDR3 runs to 20 residues. The V segment lost 3 bases and the J segment 1 base; nucleotides outside the gene matches: 9. CDR3 DNA: TGTGCCAGCAGTGATGGCAGGGGGACTAGCGGGAGGAAGAACACCGGGGAGCTGTTTTTT. It specifies CASSDGRGTSGRKNTGELFF.